This T cell receptor beta chain was profiled in a study of neoadjuvant nivolumab and ipilimumab in lung cancer. Study summary: Nivolumab 3 mg/kg was given days 1, 15 and 29, plus ipilimumab 1 mg/kg day 1 in combination. Study-level points and caveats: Blood richness before therapy tracked richness in tumors resected after neoadjuvant therapy. From pretherapy to surgery, tumor richness and clonality rose with dual therapy.

Per the germline V gene, CDR1 is KGHSH and CDR2 is LQKENI. With 3 bases removed from V and 5 bases from J, the gap between germline ends came to 16 bases. CDR3 length: 15 amino acids. Method: immunoSEQ multiplex PCR; TCRdb's copy keeps in-frame clones and lacks some. Of about 3,800 clones listed, roughly 90% are singletons. Comments on this clone: What it binds is unknown.

The receptor's source is an adult with non-small cell lung cancer. The source material was adjacent normal lung tissue, sampled after neoadjuvant nivolumab, alone or with ipilimumab, at or shortly before surgery. The chain employs TRBV18 and TRBJ1-1; TRBD1 is a possible D gene (5 bases). CDR3 coding DNA: TGTGCCAGCTCACCCCCCCTGGGGGGGGGAACTGAAGCTTTCTTT. Protein sequence: CASSPPLGGGTEAFF.